One T cell receptor beta chain is described in this entry. Its antigen is still unknown. TCRdb keeps only in-frame clones here, not all; method: immunoSEQ multiplex PCR. The data hold more than 900,000 clones, with 70% to 80% observed a single time. This CDR3 is 15 amino acids long. The V gene's germline CDR1 is ENHRY and CDR2 SYGVKD. Trimming took 3 bases from V and 5 from J, leaving 17 bases between them. The sample is drawn from a study of shared clonotypes between healthy human individuals. Whole-study findings and limits: Large sequencing depth failed to make sorted-subset sequencing complete, rarefaction showed. Larger estimated richness was generally seen in naive subsets than in memory subsets.

The source of this sequence is a man aged 18 to 30 in good health. Some clones in this sample may be carry-over from other donors' samples. The rearrangement joins TRBV10-3 to TRBJ2-7, with a weak D call TRBD2 (5 bases). The sample consisted of memory CD4+ T cells from PBMCs. Subset specified: CD45RA-negative fraction. CDR3 bases: TGTGCCATCAGTGAAAGTTTGGCTAGCATCCACGAGCAGTACTTC. Translated, it gives CAISESLASIHEQYF.